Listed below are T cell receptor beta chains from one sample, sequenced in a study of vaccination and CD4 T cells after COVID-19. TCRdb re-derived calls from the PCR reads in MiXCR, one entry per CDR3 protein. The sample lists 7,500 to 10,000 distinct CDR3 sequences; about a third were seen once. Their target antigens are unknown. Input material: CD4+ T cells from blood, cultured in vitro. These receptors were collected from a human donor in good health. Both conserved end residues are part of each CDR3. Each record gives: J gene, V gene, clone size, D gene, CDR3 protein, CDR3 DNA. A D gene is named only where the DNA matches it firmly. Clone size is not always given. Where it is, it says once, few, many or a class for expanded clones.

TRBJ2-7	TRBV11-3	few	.	CASTLHHGGGNEQYF	TGTGCCAGCACCTTGCACCACGGGGGAGGAAACGAGCAGTACTTC
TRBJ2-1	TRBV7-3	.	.	CASSPLGGLYNEQFF	TGTGCCAGCAGCCCTCTCGGAGGACTCTACAATGAGCAGTTCTTC
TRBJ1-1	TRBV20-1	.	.	CSANRSPNTEAFF	TGCAGTGCTAACCGGAGTCCGAACACTGAAGCTTTCTTT
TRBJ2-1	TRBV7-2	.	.	CASSLDRASNEQFF	TGTGCCAGCAGCTTAGACAGGGCCAGCAATGAGCAGTTCTTC
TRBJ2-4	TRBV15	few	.	CATSSAGVKNIQYF	TGTGCCACCAGCAGCGCAGGGGTAAAAAACATTCAGTACTTC
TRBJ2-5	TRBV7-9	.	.	CASSSLFGQQETQYF	TGTGCCAGCAGCTCCCTTTTTGGACAGCAAGAGACCCAGTACTTC
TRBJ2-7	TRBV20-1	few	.	CSARRTETYEQYF	TGCAGTGCTAGAAGGACCGAAACCTACGAGCAGTACTTC
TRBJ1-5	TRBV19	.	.	CASSAQGGQPQHF	TGTGCCAGTAGTGCCCAGGGAGGGCAGCCCCAGCATTTT
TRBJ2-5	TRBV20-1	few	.	CSARAVGQVGYQETQYF	TGCAGTGCTAGAGCCGTGGGGCAGGTTGGGTACCAAGAGACCCAGTACTTC
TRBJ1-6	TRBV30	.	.	CAWSSLSLHF	TGTGCCTGGAGCTCATTATCCCTCCACTTT
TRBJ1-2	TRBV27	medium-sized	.	CASSVDRSESQRYGYTF	TGTGCCAGCAGTGTCGACAGGTCTGAGTCGCAGCGCTATGGCTACACCTTC
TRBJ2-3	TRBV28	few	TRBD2	CASTLIGGLAGGIDTQYF	TGTGCCAGCACCTTAATAGGTGGTCTAGCGGGAGGTATAGATACGCAGTATTTT
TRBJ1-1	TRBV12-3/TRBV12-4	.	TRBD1	CASSPRTGVRAFF	TGTGCCAGCAGTCCCCGGACAGGGGTGAGGGCTTTCTTT
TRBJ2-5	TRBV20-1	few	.	CSAAQNLGETQYF	TGCAGTGCGGCGCAGAATTTGGGAGAGACCCAGTACTTC
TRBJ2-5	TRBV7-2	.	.	CASSHPGRQDMVQYF	TGTGCCAGCAGCCATCCCGGAAGACAGGACATGGTCCAGTACTTC
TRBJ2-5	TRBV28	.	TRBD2	CASRRSGRNQETQYF	TGTGCCAGCAGACGTAGCGGGAGGAACCAAGAGACCCAGTACTTC
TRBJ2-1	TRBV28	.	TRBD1	CASSGTGWNEQFF	TGTGCCAGCAGTGGGACAGGCTGGAATGAGCAGTTCTTC
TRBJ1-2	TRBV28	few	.	CASRSRAALGGYTF	TGTGCCAGCAGATCGAGAGCGGCATTGGGAGGCTACACCTTC
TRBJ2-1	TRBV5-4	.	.	CASTLGGSSSSYNEQFF	TGTGCCAGCACCCTAGGAGGTAGTTCGAGCTCCTACAATGAGCAGTTCTTC
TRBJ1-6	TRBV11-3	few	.	CASSTTATSPLHF	TGTGCCAGCAGCACGACAGCGACTTCACCCCTCCACTTT
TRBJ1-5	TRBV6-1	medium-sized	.	CASSPRGGDWGNQPQHF	TGTGCCAGCAGCCCGCGGGGAGGGGATTGGGGCAATCAGCCCCAGCATTTT
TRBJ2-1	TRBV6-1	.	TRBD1	CASRFGQGAHGYNEQFF	TGTGCCAGCAGATTTGGACAGGGGGCGCACGGCTACAATGAGCAGTTCTTC
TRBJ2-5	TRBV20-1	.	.	CSASRGMQETQYF	TGCAGTGCCAGCCGCGGGATGCAAGAGACCCAGTACTTC